A selection of T cell receptor beta chains follows, all from one sample in a study of beta chain features in type 1 diabetes. Sequencing used immunoSEQ multiplex PCR; TCRdb keeps in-frame clones, though not all of them. The sample consists of under 850,000 clones, under 15% of them appearing once. Sequences were obtained from naive CD4+ T cells from blood. These receptors were obtained from a man aged 18 to 29 with type 1 diabetes. CDR3s include the opening cysteine and the closing phenylalanine or tryptophan. A D gene is named only where the DNA matches it firmly. Rows may omit the clone size; those that give it use once, few, many or a size class.

CDR3nt	CDR3aa	v_gene	j_gene	d_gene	abundance
TGTGCCAGCAGCTCGAGGGTGGGCACTGAAGCTTTCTTT	CASSSRVGTEAFF	TRBV11-1	TRBJ1-1	NA	NA
TGTGCCAGCAGGAGCGGAGTACAAGAGACCCAGTACTTC	CASRSGVQETQYF	TRBV6-5	TRBJ2-5	NA	few
TGTGCCAGCAGTTTTGGGCAGCTCACAAATGAAAAACTGTTTTTT	CASSFGQLTNEKLFF	TRBV6-5	TRBJ1-4	NA	few
TGTGCTAGTGGCCAGGTGGCTGGCTACACCTTC	CASGQVAGYTF	TRBV12-5	TRBJ1-2	NA	NA
TGTGCCATCAGAACGGGACAAAACACCGGGGAGCTGTTTTTT	CAIRTGQNTGELFF	TRBV10-3	TRBJ2-2	NA	NA
TGTGCCAGCACCCTAGACAGCTCCTATAATTCACCCCTCCACTTT	CASTLDSSYNSPLHF	TRBV6-6	TRBJ1-6	NA	NA
TGCAGCGTTGAAGCCATGGACAGGGCTCGGGTCTATGGCTACACCTTC	CSVEAMDRARVYGYTF	TRBV29-1	TRBJ1-2	TRBD1	NA
TGTGCCAGTAGTATACCATGGGTCACAGATACGCAGTATTTT	CASSIPWVTDTQYF	TRBV19	TRBJ2-3	NA	few
TGTGCCAGCAGCCCCGGGGGGAAAGATAATGAAAAACTGTTTTTT	CASSPGGKDNEKLFF	TRBV28	TRBJ1-4	NA	NA
TGTGCCAGCAGCTTAGGCTCGGCTAACACTGAAGCTTTCTTT	CASSLGSANTEAFF	TRBV7-3	TRBJ1-1	NA	NA
TGTGCCAGCAGCTTAGATGAAGACTTCAATGAGCAGTTCTTC	CASSLDEDFNEQFF	TRBV11-2	TRBJ2-1	NA	NA
TGTGCCAGCACGACGGGGGACACCGGGGAGCTGTTTTTT	CASTTGDTGELFF	TRBV28	TRBJ2-2	NA	NA
TGTGCCAGCAGGGTAGGGGGAGACTACGAGTGGCAGTACTTC	CASRVGGDYEWQYF	TRBV28	TRBJ2-7	NA	NA
TGTGCCAGCAGCCGGGACAGGCACACTGAAGCTTTCTTT	CASSRDRHTEAFF	TRBV11-1	TRBJ1-1	TRBD1	few
TGTGCCAGCCTTTATAAGGACTATGGCTACACCTTC	CASLYKDYGYTF	TRBV6-5	TRBJ1-2	NA	few
TGCGCCAGCAGCCCCGGCCGTACGGCCGGGGAGCTGTTTTTT	CASSPGRTAGELFF	TRBV5-1	TRBJ2-2	NA	NA
TGCGCCAGCAGTTCAGAAAACAACGGGGAGCTGTTTTTT	CASSSENNGELFF	TRBV5-1	TRBJ2-2	NA	few
TGTGCCTGGAGGCCGGGTTGGAATGGCTACACCTTC	CAWRPGWNGYTF	TRBV30	TRBJ1-2	NA	NA
TGTGCCAGCAGCTTGGTGGACACTGAAGCTTTCTTT	CASSLVDTEAFF	TRBV5-6	TRBJ1-1	NA	NA
TGTGCCTGGAGCCGGACAGCCAATCAGCCCCAGCATTTT	CAWSRTANQPQHF	TRBV30	TRBJ1-5	NA	NA
TGTGCCTGGGGCCCCCGGGACCTGAGCGCTGAAGCTTTCTTT	CAWGPRDLSAEAFF	TRBV30	TRBJ1-1	NA	NA
TGTGCCAGCAGCCCGGACAGGAACGAGCAGTACTTC	CASSPDRNEQYF	TRBV14	TRBJ2-7	TRBD1	few
TGTGCCTGGAGTCCCAAACCGGGACAGGTCTACCGAAACACTGAAGCTTTCTTT	CAWSPKPGQVYRNTEAFF	TRBV30	TRBJ1-1	TRBD1	NA
TGTGCCCGGGGGACAGGGGGCGACGAGCAGTACTTC	CARGTGGDEQYF	TRBV30	TRBJ2-7	TRBD1	few
TGTGCCAGCAGCTTCGGGGCGTCTTATACTGAAGCTTTCTTT	CASSFGASYTEAFF	TRBV7-9	TRBJ1-1	NA	NA
TGTGCCTGGAGTGTGGAGACCTATGGCTACACCTTC	CAWSVETYGYTF	TRBV30	TRBJ1-2	NA	NA
TGTGCCAGCAGTGAAGCCAGGTCTGGCTACACCTTC	CASSEARSGYTF	TRBV6-1	TRBJ1-2	NA	NA
TGTGCCAGCTCACCCCGAAGGGCCGAACCGAATGAAAAACTGTTTTTT	CASSPRRAEPNEKLFF	TRBV18	TRBJ1-4	NA	few
TGTGCCTGGAGTTATACAGGTGAAAAACTGTTTTTT	CAWSYTGEKLFF	TRBV30	TRBJ1-4	NA	few
TGTGCCAGCAGTGAAGGTACCTACGAGCAGTACTTC	CASSEGTYEQYF	TRBV2	TRBJ2-7	NA	NA
TGTGCCAGCAGTGATTGGGACAGCTATGGCTACACCTTC	CASSDWDSYGYTF	TRBV25-1	TRBJ1-2	TRBD1	NA
TGTGCCAGCAGTAGAGACACCTACACTGAAGCTTTCTTT	CASSRDTYTEAFF	TRBV6-1	TRBJ1-1	NA	NA
TGTGCTAGCAGCTTAGGGTCTGAGAACGAGCAGTACTTC	CASSLGSENEQYF	TRBV7-7	TRBJ2-7	NA	NA
TGTGCCAGCGGCGGGGTCGCGAATACGCAGTATTTT	CASGGVANTQYF	TRBV2	TRBJ2-3	NA	NA
TGTGCCAGCAGCCTAGTCTCGGAGCAGTTCTTC	CASSLVSEQFF	TRBV7-2	TRBJ2-1	NA	NA